Listed here are 21 T cell receptor beta chains from one sample, sequenced in a study of shared clonotypes between healthy human individuals. This table comes from immunoSEQ multiplex PCR, and its TCRdb copy is limited to in-frame clones, with some not included. The data show more than 1,200,000 clones, with 98% seen just once and 0.36% held by the top ten. Material for sequencing was naive CD4+ T cells sorted from blood. As for subset: CD45RA+ positively selected. The source of these receptors is a man younger than 40 in good health.

The chain links TRBV6-1 to TRBJ2-5; tentative D call: TRBD1 (5 bases). V shed 6 bases and J shed 3 bases, with 17 bases lying between them. This CDR3 comprises 15 residues. Germline V gene sequence: CDR1 MNHNS, CDR2 SASEGT. CDR3 coding DNA: TGTGCCAGCAGGACCGGACAAGCCCTAGAAGAGACCCAGTACTTC. It is translated as CASRTGQALEETQYF.

The rearrangement joins TRBV4-2 to TRBJ1-6; D is unresolved. Trimming left V 1 base short and J 0 bases short, with 10 bases between. The CDR3 runs to 17 residues. Germline V gene lookup returns CDR1 LGHNA and CDR2 YNFKEQ. The CDR3 region has the DNA TGTGCCAGCAGCCAAGTGGGAATGAGCTCCTATAATTCACCCCTCCACTTT. It is translated as CASSQVGMSSYNSPLHF.

As regards this clone: Other DNA sequences in this specimen translate into the identical CDR3. The chain links TRBV7-9 to TRBJ2-2, with D uncertain. Germline CDR1 and CDR2: SEHNR and FQNEAQ (reference sequence). V was pared by 0 bases and J by 8 bases, with 1 base between. The CDR3 totals 11 residues. The DNA for the CDR3 is TGTGCCAGCAGCTTAGCGGGGGAGCTGTTTTTT. Protein: CASSLAGELFF.

The genes are TRBV11-2 and TRBJ2-7, with 10 bases identical to TRBD2. The CDR3 is 15 amino acids. V was pared by 6 bases and J by 6 bases, with 11 bases of the junction left unmatched. Germline values: CDR1 SGHAT, CDR2 FQNNGV. CDR3 in DNA: TGTGCCAGCAGGCCCCCGGGACTAGCGTTTTCCGAGCAGTACTTC. Amino acid sequence: CASRPPGLAFSEQYF.

The V and J genes are TRBV28 and TRBJ2-7; D gene ambiguous. The CDR3 totals 12 residues. Germline CDR1 MDHEN, CDR2 SYDVKM. Trimming pared 5 bases from V and 7 bases from J, leaving 12 bases between. CDR3 DNA sequence: TGTGCCAGCAGTCCGGGTCCGAGGGAGCAGTACTTC. Its translation: CASSPGPREQYF.

The J gene is TRBJ1-2, the V gene TRBV7-9; 9 bases map to TRBD1. The CDR3 totals 15 residues. Losses at the gene ends were 4 bases for V and 7 bases for J; bases not matched to a gene: 10. Per the germline V gene, CDR1 is SEHNR and CDR2 is FQNEAQ (reference sequence). The CDR3 region is CASSSVDRGTAGYTF. In DNA form, the CDR3 reads TGTGCCAGCAGCTCGGTAGACAGGGGGACGGCTGGCTACACCTTC.

The chain joins TRBV27 to TRBJ1-3; D is undetermined. The CDR3 totals 15 residues. With 3 bases removed from V and 0 bases from J, the gap between germline ends came to 9 bases. The germline V gene encodes CDR1 MNHEY and CDR2 SMNVEV (reference sequence). CDR3 bases: TGTGCCAGCAGTTTCTGGCCGAACTCTGGAAACACCATATATTTT. It specifies CASSFWPNSGNTIYF.

This clone was observed once. The chain employs TRBV28 and TRBJ2-7; D gene uncertain. Trimming stripped 5 bases from V and 3 bases from J, with 11 bases between. Per germline, CDR1 MDHEN and CDR2 SYDVKM. The CDR3 contains 13 residues. The CDR3 coding sequence is TGTGCCAGCAGTGACAACCCTGGCTACGAGCAGTACTTC. It encodes CASSDNPGYEQYF. The full variable domain, its missing parts supplied by reference TRBV28 and TRBJ2-7, is DVKVTQSSRYLVKRTGEKVFLECVQDMDHENMFWYRQDPGLGLRLIYFSYDVKMKEKGDIPEGYSVSREKKERFSLILESASTNQTSMYLCASSDNPGYEQYFGPGTRLTVT.

The chain recombines TRBV7-9 with TRBJ2-5, with D perhaps being TRBD1 or TRBD2 (5 bases each). Germline CDR1 SEHNR, CDR2 FQNEAQ (reference sequence). This CDR3 comprises 13 residues. Deletions cut 5 bases from V and 5 bases from J, with 12 bases between. The CDR3 bases are TGTGCCAGCAGCCCCGGGACCTTGGAGACCCAGTACTTC. It yields the protein CASSPGTLETQYF.

This chain links TRBV18 with TRBJ2-7, with 12 positions matching TRBD2. Germline assignment: CDR1 KGHSH and CDR2 LQKENI. The CDR3 length is 16 residues. With 3 bases clipped from V and 6 bases from J, the junction kept 9 bases outside the gene matches. Here the CDR3 DNA reads TGTGCCAGCTCACCTCGGGCGGGACTAGCGGGTATCGAGCAGTACTTC. It codes for CASSPRAGLAGIEQYF.

The chain links TRBV27 to TRBJ2-7, with TRBD2 matching over 7 bases. J gave up 4 bases and V 3 bases, and 3 bases lay outside the gene matches. CDR3 length: 13 residues. CDR1 is MNHEY and CDR2 is SMNVEV in the germline V gene (reference sequence). The CDR3 reads CASSFGGRYEQYF. CDR3 nucleotide sequence: TGTGCCAGCAGTTTCGGGGGGAGATACGAGCAGTACTTC.

This chain joins TRBV6-4 and TRBJ2-3; D gene unclear. Germline CDR1 reads MRHNA; CDR2 reads SNTAGT. This CDR3 comprises 12 residues. The germline V and J ends were trimmed by 0 bases and 4 bases, with 2 bases remaining between them. The CDR3 sequence is CASSDSADTQYF. The CDR3 DNA reads TGTGCCAGCAGTGACTCCGCAGATACGCAGTATTTT.

This rearrangement joins TRBV28 to TRBJ1-4; D remains ambiguous. CDR1 and CDR2 from the germline V gene are MDHEN and SYDVKM. Trimming left V 3 bases short and J 8 bases short, with 13 bases between. This CDR3 has 14 amino acids. The CDR3 DNA reads TGTGCCAGCAGTTTGGGCGGGAGGATAGAAAAACTGTTTTTT. It yields the protein CASSLGGRIEKLFF.

This chain uses TRBV27 with TRBJ2-3, with D uncertain. CDR1 MNHEY and CDR2 SMNVEV come from the germline V gene (reference sequence). CDR3 length: 15 residues. The V and J ends lost 7 bases and 1 base respectively, with 15 bases between them. The CDR3: CASKITVVGTDTQYF. The CDR3 nucleotides read TGTGCCAGCAAAATTACGGTCGTGGGCACAGATACGCAGTATTTT.

CDR3 coding DNA: TGTGCCAGCAGTGCCCCGGCTAGCGGAGGCCCCCACGAGCAGTACTTC. Translation: CASSAPASGGPHEQYF. The genes are TRBV6-1 and TRBJ2-7; 7 nucleotides align to TRBD2. This CDR3 contains 16 residues. V dropped 4 bases and J dropped 5; count of bases not matched to a gene: 14. CDR1 MNHNS and CDR2 SASEGT come from the germline V gene.

The gene calls are TRBV4-3 and TRBJ2-5; D remains ambiguous. There are 14 residues in the CDR3. The germline V gene encodes CDR1 LGHNA and CDR2 YSLEER. The germline V and J ends were trimmed by 0 bases and 5 bases, with 10 bases remaining between them. CDR3 nucleotide sequence: TGCGCCAGCAGCCAAGACTTGGTGGGGGAGACCCAGTACTTC. Its translation: CASSQDLVGETQYF.

The chain has TRBV4-1 and TRBJ2-7; tentatively, D is TRBD1 (6 bases). Trimming cost V 0 bases and J 3 bases, with 12 bases left between them. CDR1 is MGHRA and CDR2 is YSYEKL in the germline V gene. The CDR3 has 15 amino acids. The CDR3 sequence: CASSQEEGTSYEQYF. The CDR3, as DNA: TGCGCCAGCAGCCAAGAAGAGGGGACAAGCTACGAGCAGTACTTC.

A single count supports this clone. The rearrangement uses TRBV19 and TRBJ2-7; D is unclear. CDR1 and CDR2 from the germline V gene are LNHDA and SQIVND (reference sequence). Trimming took 0 bases from V and 1 from J, leaving 4 bases between them. The CDR3 loop spans 13 amino acids. DNA for the CDR3: TGTGCCAGTAGTATAGATGTTTCCTACGAGCAGTACTTC. Translating gives CASSIDVSYEQYF.

This clone was detected once. The chain recombines TRBV7-6 with TRBJ2-2, with 12 bases fitting TRBD2. Germline V gene lookup returns CDR1 SGHVS and CDR2 FNYEAQ. With V trimmed by 6 bases and J by 3 bases, 2 bases remained unmatched. This CDR3 is built from 15 residues. CDR3 sequence: CASRLAGGHTGELFF. CDR3 coding DNA: TGTGCCAGCAGACTAGCGGGAGGACACACCGGGGAGCTGTTTTTT.

The V gene is TRBV6-6, the J gene TRBJ2-7, with D possibly being TRBD1 (6 bases). This CDR3 spans 12 amino acids. The V gene lost 6 bases and the J gene lost 4 bases, with 10 bases spanning the gap. Germline CDR1 reads MNHNY; CDR2 reads SVGAGI (reference sequence). For the CDR3, the DNA is TGTGCCAGCAGCCGCACAGGGTACGAGCAGTACTTC. Translation: CASSRTGYEQYF.

As regards this clone: Other DNA sequences in the same sample also yield this CDR3. The chain uses TRBV5-1 and TRBJ2-7; 8 positions agree with TRBD2. The length of the CDR3 is 16 residues. The V segment lost 0 bases and the J segment 2 bases; nucleotides outside the gene matches: 7. CDR1 is SGHRS and CDR2 is YFSETQ in the germline V gene. The CDR3 DNA sequence: TGCGCCAGCAGCTTGGGTCTAGCGGGTGACACCTACGAGCAGTACTTC. Translated, it gives CASSLGLAGDTYEQYF.